The T cell receptor (beta chain) described here comes from a study of blood T cells in healthy people across ages (dated by TCRdb to between 2015 and 2016). Regarding the study in general: In model experiments, template switching captured about one uniquely barcoded TCR beta cDNA molecule for every two T cells. Using deep sequencing normalized with unique cDNA molecular identifiers, the study measured how TCR beta repertoire diversity changes with age. Donors were grouped into four age groups: young (average approximately 16 years), middle-aged (39), aged (62) and long-lived (less than 85). Donors of different ages were randomly distributed across sequencing lanes to avoid experimental bias. Two additional independent replicas of 1 million unique cDNA reads from the same blood draw were analyzed for two donors (one aged 18 to 30 and one aged 80 or older). What the authors observed across the whole study: Because the CMV infection status of the donors was unknown, age-related changes in expanded clonotypes may potentially have been confounded. The long-lived group showed more naive CD4+ T cells, fewer expanded clones and increased TCR diversity than the aged group, suggesting age selection. As age increased, observed TCR beta diversity per million T cells dropped in a roughly linear way, and a significant reduction was already evident by age roughly 40. Conclusive comparison of naive and antigen-experienced compartments was prevented by the profiling of bulk unsorted PBMCs. Estimates of total diversity based on one million sequenced T cells were considered lower bounds and underestimates. The percentage of naive T cells measured by flow cytometry correlated strongly with observed TCR beta diversity.

To prepare the library, 5' RACE was applied. The data were produced on an Illumina HiSeq 2500. A second roughly 6 to 12 cycle PCR used a sample-barcoded 5' primer and a J-beta primer mix. A template-switch 5' adaptor carrying 12 random nucleotides introduced a unique molecular identifier onto each TCR beta cDNA molecule. Each sample yielded at least 2.5 million CDR3-containing paired-end reads. First-strand cDNA was synthesized from all RNA with the Mint cDNA synthesis kit, primed by a TRBC-specific oligonucleotide. All cDNA was treated with uracil-DNA glycosylase and then went through a first 18-cycle PCR with the universal primers M1SS and BC2_uni_R. Concerning the study's data processing: For normalization, 1 million high-quality reads, each with a distinct molecular identifier, were randomly selected from each sample. Reads with shared molecular identifiers were discarded instead of being binned into consensus sequences. CDR3 identification, clonotype clustering and error correction used MiTCR with a Q25 quality threshold and the strictest error-elimination algorithm. A nonparametric unseen species model with Euler transformation was used to estimate a lower bound on total TCR beta diversity. TCRdb passed the public sequencing reads through fastp at Q25 and MiXCR, retaining productive beta sequences. Identical CDR3 protein sequences are pooled into one entry, listed with their most common genes and DNA. What appears here as the V and J calls and clone size reflects TCRdb's work, not the paper's. The sample profile shows some 1.5 million distinct CDR3 sequences; 28% of them were found once. The biggest ten clones account for 7% to 9% of the sample.

The donors were around 39 Caucasian individuals from Russia, aged about 6 to 95 years, who were systemically healthy. Each donor gave about 9.7 milliliters of peripheral blood, drawn into EDTA-treated Vacutainer tubes. PBMCs were isolated by Ficoll-Paque density-gradient centrifugation, with at least 7 million obtained per sample. Trizol reagent was used to extract total RNA from the PBMCs, yielding at least 6 micrograms per sample. For every donor, flow cytometry on a PBMC aliquot measured the percentage of naive CD45RAhigh/CD27high T cells. As encoded in the germline V gene, CDR1 is SGHTA while CDR2 is FQGNSA. The CDR3 measures 15 amino acids from cysteine to phenylalanine. Only the CDR3 region is kept as DNA, spanning 45 bases read in frame from base 1. At the junction V is shortened by 0 bases and J by 3 bases; bases outside the gene matches: 5. Comment on this clonotype: The antigen it recognizes is unknown. It has no much larger one-base neighbor in the sample; base qualities were not kept.

Input material: blood. The V gene is TRBV7-2 and the J gene is TRBJ2-7, and TRBD1 aligns with 7 junction nucleotides. This receptor was identified in a young woman in good health. The nucleotide sequence reads TGTGCCAGCAGCTTAGCCGGACAGGCACTCTACGAGCAGTACTTC. This encodes CASSLAGQALYEQYF.